Here is one TCR beta chain with its context. It lacks a known antigen. No base qualities exist here, and no much larger clone lies one base off it. The library was obtained by the immunoSEQ multiplex PCR assay. TCRdb stores this immuneACCESS table with in-frame sequences only. Part of the clones is absent; in the studies checked, under half of the shortfall reflects unresolved V genes, and no reason is known for the rest. In all, the sample holds around 85,000 clones, and approximately 83% of those were seen once. The ten most abundant clones make up approximately 2% of the sample. The data were taken from a study of radiotherapy plus CTLA-4 blockade in lung cancer (dated 2018 in TCRdb). For the wider study: Objective responses occurred in roughly 20% of enrolled patients, and less than 35% achieved disease control. Overall study results and their limits: Early dynamic changes in blood T cell clones, together with increased serum interferon-beta after radiation, were reported as the strongest predictors of response. After treatment with radiotherapy and ipilimumab, TCR clones that originated in tumors expanded in peripheral blood.

In this study, focal radiation therapy paired with CTLA-4 blockade (ipilimumab) was tested in patients who had chemo-refractory metastatic non-small-cell lung cancer. The material sequenced was peripheral blood, taken from a patient treated with radiotherapy plus ipilimumab. The TCR comes from a human donor with non-small cell lung cancer who had a partial response to radiotherapy plus ipilimumab.

The DNA is as follows: TGTGCCAGCTCACAACCCGGGGGTGAAGGGGCCAACGTCCTGACTTTC. This codes for CASSQPGGEGANVLTF. The rearrangement joined TRBV18 to TRBJ2-6, and perhaps TRBD2 as D gene, on 6 matching bases. The germline V gene yields KGHSH for CDR1 and LQKENI for CDR2. The CDR3 covers 16 residues, taking in both the cysteine and the phenylalanine. Kept here is only the CDR3 DNA, which spans 48 bases and is read in frame from base 1. Trimming costs V 4 bases and J 4 bases, and their ends lie 14 bases apart.